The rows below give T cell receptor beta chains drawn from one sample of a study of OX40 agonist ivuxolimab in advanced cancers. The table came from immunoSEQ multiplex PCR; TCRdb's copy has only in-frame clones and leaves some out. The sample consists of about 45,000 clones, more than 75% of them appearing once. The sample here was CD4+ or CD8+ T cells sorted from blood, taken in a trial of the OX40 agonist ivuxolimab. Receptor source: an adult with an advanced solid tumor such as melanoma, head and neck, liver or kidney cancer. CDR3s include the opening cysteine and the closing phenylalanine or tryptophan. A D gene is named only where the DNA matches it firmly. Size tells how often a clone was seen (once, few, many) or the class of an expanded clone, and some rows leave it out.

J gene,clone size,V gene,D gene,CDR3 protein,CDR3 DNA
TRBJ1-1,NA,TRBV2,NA,CASSESAGWTEAFF,TGTGCCAGCAGTGAATCGGCAGGATGGACTGAAGCTTTCTTT
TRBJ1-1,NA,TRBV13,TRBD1,CASSSPGTGYTEAFF,TGTGCCAGCAGCTCCCCCGGGACAGGCTACACTGAAGCTTTCTTT
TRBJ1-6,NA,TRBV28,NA,CASISSPLHF,TGTGCCAGCATCTCATCACCCCTCCACTTT
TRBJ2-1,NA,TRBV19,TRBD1,CASSSGQGAGEQFF,TGTGCCAGTTCTTCAGGACAGGGGGCAGGTGAGCAGTTCTTC
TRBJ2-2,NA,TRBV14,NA,CASSHQPWGSGELFF,TGTGCCAGCAGCCACCAGCCATGGGGCTCAGGGGAGCTGTTTTTT
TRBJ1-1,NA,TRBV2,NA,CASSEPDNPGNTEAFF,TGTGCCAGCAGTGAGCCCGACAACCCCGGGAACACTGAAGCTTTCTTT
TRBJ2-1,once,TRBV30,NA,CAWSVVAEQFF,TGTGCCTGGAGTGTCGTCGCTGAGCAGTTCTTC
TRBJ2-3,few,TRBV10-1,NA,CASSDGLRTDTQYF,TGCGCCAGCAGTGACGGACTCCGCACAGATACGCAGTATTTT
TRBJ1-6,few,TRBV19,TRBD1,CASSLGQGKSPLHF,TGTGCCAGTAGCTTGGGACAGGGTAAATCACCCCTCCACTTT
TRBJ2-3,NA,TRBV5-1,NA,CASSSGGPTDTQYF,TGCGCCAGCAGCTCCGGGGGGCCCACAGATACGCAGTATTTT
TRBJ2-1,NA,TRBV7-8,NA,CASSSISPRLPKYNEQFF,TGTGCCAGCAGCTCTATCTCCCCCAGATTACCTAAGTACAATGAGCAGTTCTTC
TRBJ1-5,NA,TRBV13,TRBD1,CASSYRGSNQPQHF,TGTGCCAGCAGCTACAGGGGAAGCAATCAGCCCCAGCATTTT
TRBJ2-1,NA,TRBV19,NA,CASSIWQGRYNEQFF,TGTGCCAGTAGTATATGGCAGGGGAGGTACAATGAGCAGTTCTTC
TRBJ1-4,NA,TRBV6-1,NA,CAGSEVTRGGTNEKLFF,TGTGCCGGCAGTGAAGTTACGCGTGGGGGAACTAATGAAAAACTGTTTTTT
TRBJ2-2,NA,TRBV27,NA,CASSLIGQGSTGELFF,TGTGCCAGCAGTTTAATCGGTCAGGGTAGCACCGGGGAGCTGTTTTTT
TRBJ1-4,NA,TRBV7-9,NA,CASSAHEQGSWEKLFF,TGTGCCAGCAGCGCCCACGAACAGGGTTCTTGGGAAAAACTGTTTTTT
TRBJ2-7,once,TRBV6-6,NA,CASSTAPVGTAYEQYF,TGTGCCAGCAGTACGGCCCCGGTCGGGACCGCCTACGAGCAGTACTTC
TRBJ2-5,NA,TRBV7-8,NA,CASSRTATQETQYF,TGTGCCAGCAGCCGGACGGCGACCCAAGAGACCCAGTACTTC
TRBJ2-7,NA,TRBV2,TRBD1,CASSNGQGNRYEQYF,TGTGCCAGCAGCAATGGACAGGGTAATCGCTACGAGCAGTACTTC
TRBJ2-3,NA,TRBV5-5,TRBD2,CASSLAIAGSIDTQYF,TGTGCCAGCAGCTTGGCGATAGCGGGAAGTATAGATACGCAGTATTTT
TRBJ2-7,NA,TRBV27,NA,CASSLIGHREPYEQYF,TGTGCCAGCAGTTTAATCGGACACCGAGAGCCCTACGAGCAGTACTTC
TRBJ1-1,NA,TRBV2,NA,CASGDTLNTEAFF,TGTGCCAGCGGGGACACCCTGAACACTGAAGCTTTCTTT
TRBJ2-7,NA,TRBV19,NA,CASSIGRYYEQYF,TGTGCCAGTAGTATAGGGAGATACTACGAGCAGTACTTC
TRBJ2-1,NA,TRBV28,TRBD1,CASSPGTGSKDEQFF,TGTGCCAGCAGCCCGGGGACAGGGTCGAAAGATGAGCAGTTCTTC
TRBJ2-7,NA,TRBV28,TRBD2,CASRLAEYYEQYF,TGTGCCAGCAGACTAGCGGAATATTACGAGCAGTACTTC
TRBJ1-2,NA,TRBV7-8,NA,CASSLEDNYGYTF,TGTGCCAGCAGCTTGGAAGACAACTATGGCTACACCTTC
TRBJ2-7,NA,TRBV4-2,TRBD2,CASSHVGLAGDEQYF,TGTGCCAGCAGCCACGTGGGACTAGCGGGAGACGAGCAGTACTTC
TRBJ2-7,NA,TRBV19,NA,CASSTPGGLYEQYF,TGTGCCAGTAGTACCCCCGGCGGCCTCTACGAGCAGTACTTC
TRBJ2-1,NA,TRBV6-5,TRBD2,CASSPGGPGYNEQFF,TGTGCCAGCAGTCCGGGAGGCCCGGGGTACAATGAGCAGTTCTTC
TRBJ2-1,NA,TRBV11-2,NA,CASRPLGYNEQFF,TGTGCCAGCAGGCCGCTAGGGTACAATGAGCAGTTCTTC
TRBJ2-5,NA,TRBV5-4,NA,CASSDQETQYF,TGTGCCAGCAGCGATCAGGAGACCCAGTACTTC
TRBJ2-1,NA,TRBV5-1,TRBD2,CASSSGGNSYNEQFF,TGCGCCAGCAGCAGCGGGGGGAACTCCTACAATGAGCAGTTCTTC
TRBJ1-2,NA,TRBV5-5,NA,CASRGKGGYGYTF,TGTGCCAGCAGAGGTAAAGGGGGCTATGGCTACACCTTC
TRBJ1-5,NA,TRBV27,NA,CASSSGSHQPQHF,TGTGCCAGCAGTTCGGGATCTCATCAGCCCCAGCATTTT
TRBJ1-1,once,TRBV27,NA,CASSLTGRGSTEAFF,TGTGCCAGCAGTTTAACAGGTCGGGGCTCCACTGAAGCTTTCTTT
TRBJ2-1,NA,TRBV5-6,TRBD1,CASSLGGQGFHNEQFF,TGTGCCAGCAGCTTAGGGGGACAGGGGTTCCACAATGAGCAGTTCTTC
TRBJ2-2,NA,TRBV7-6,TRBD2,CASSYLGVEWAGGPNTGELFF,TGTGCCAGCAGCTACCTAGGGGTCGAGTGGGCGGGAGGGCCGAACACCGGGGAGCTGTTTTTT
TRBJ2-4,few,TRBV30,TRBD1,CASRDREIIQYF,TGTGCCTCCCGGGACAGGGAGATAATTCAGTACTTC
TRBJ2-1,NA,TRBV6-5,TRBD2,CASSYGGGGGYEQFF,TGTGCCAGCAGTTACGGTGGCGGGGGAGGGTATGAGCAGTTCTTC
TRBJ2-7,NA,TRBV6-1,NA,CASSEGAKGYYEQYF,TGTGCCAGCAGTGAAGGGGCCAAAGGCTACTACGAGCAGTACTTC
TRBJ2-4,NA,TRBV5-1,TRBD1,CASSRGTGVWDIQYF,TGCGCCAGCAGCCGCGGGACAGGGGTTTGGGACATTCAGTACTTC
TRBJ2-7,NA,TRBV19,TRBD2,CASSDGLAGVYEQYF,TGTGCCAGTAGTGACGGACTAGCGGGGGTGTACGAGCAGTACTTC
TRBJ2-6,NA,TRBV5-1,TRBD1,CASSGSAPQGAGSGANVLTF,TGCGCCAGCAGCGGATCGGCACCACAGGGGGCTGGCTCTGGGGCCAACGTCCTGACTTTC
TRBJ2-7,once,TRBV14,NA,CASSQTRALEDEQYF,TGTGCCAGCAGCCAAACCCGGGCCCTGGAGGACGAGCAGTACTTC
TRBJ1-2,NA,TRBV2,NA,CASSSGDGYTF,TGTGCCAGCAGCTCAGGGGATGGCTACACCTTC
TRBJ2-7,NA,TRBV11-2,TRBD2,CASSLGSGLAVTGYF,TGTGCCAGCAGCTTAGGGTCTGGACTAGCGGTCACTGGGTACTTC
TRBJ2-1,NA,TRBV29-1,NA,CSVEGGSYNEQFF,TGCAGCGTTGAAGGTGGATCCTACAATGAGCAGTTCTTC
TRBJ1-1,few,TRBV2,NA,CASSENRNEAFF,TGTGCCAGCAGTGAAAACCGTAATGAAGCTTTCTTT